One sample yielded the 11 T cell receptor beta chains listed below, sequenced in a study of shared clonotypes between healthy human individuals (dated by TCRdb to the early 2020s). Library preparation used the immunoSEQ multiplex PCR assay. The table was pulled from immuneACCESS by TCRdb, which kept in-frame rearrangements only. Such tables lose some clones; where checked, under half of the loss comes from unresolved V genes, and the rest has no known cause. Present in this sample are 560,000 or so clones, about 96% of which were seen just once. Approximately 0.1% of the sample comes from the top ten. CD8 naive samples consisted of CD45RO-negative cells that were positively selected for CCR7, yielding a CD45RA+CCR7+ population without TemRA cells. The sequencing sample was made of naive CD8+ T cells sorted from blood. This sample's cell subset or site label indicates: CD45RA+CCR7+. Receptors were obtained from a woman aged 30 to 39 in good health.

The chain combines TRBV6-5 with TRBJ2-1, with no clear D. Trimming shortened V by 0 bases and J by 6 bases, and 9 bases separated the two germline ends. The germline V gene encodes CDR1 MNHEY and CDR2 SVGAGI. The CDR3 runs 14 residues. CDR3 sequence: CASSYSDPLNEQFF. DNA of the CDR3: TGTGCCAGCAGTTACTCGGATCCTCTCAATGAGCAGTTCTTC.

V and J are TRBV10-2 and TRBJ1-5, with unresolved D. The V and J ends lost 0 bases and 1 base respectively, with 7 bases between them. Looked up from germline, CDR1 is WSHSY and CDR2 is SAAADI. The CDR3 sequence is 15 residues long. The CDR3 DNA is TGCGCCAGCAGTGAGTCGAAAGAGAGCAATCAGCCCCAGCATTTT. This codes for CASSESKESNQPQHF.

The V call is TRBV27, the J call TRBJ2-7; TRBD1 aligns across 7 bases. This CDR3 region has 13 residues. Germline values: CDR1 MNHEY, CDR2 SMNVEV (reference sequence). The ends lost 6 bases at V and 2 bases at J; junction bases unmatched: 4. DNA of the CDR3: TGTGCCAGCAGCTACAGGGGAACCTACGAGCAGTACTTC. It specifies CASSYRGTYEQYF.

In regard to this clone: Different DNA sequences within this sample yield the same CDR3. The chain carries TRBV28 and TRBJ1-1; D gene unclear. V lost 3 bases, J lost 1 base, and 6 bases lay in between. The germline V gene has CDR1 MDHEN and CDR2 SYDVKM. The CDR3 length is 13 residues. CDR3 nucleotides: TGTGCCAGCAGTTTGGGTTCGAACACTGAAGCTTTCTTT. Translation gives CASSLGSNTEAFF.

The chain joins TRBV27 to TRBJ2-5; no definite D call. Gene TRBJ2-7 matches the end of the DNA better, so the J call may be wrong. CDR3 size: 14 residues. Germline assignment: CDR1 MNHEY and CDR2 SMNVEV (reference sequence). The CDR3 region has the DNA TGTGCCACCAGGTCCTGGGCGGAAACCTACGAGCAGTACTTC. It specifies CATRSWAETYEQYF.

The chain has TRBV10-3 and TRBJ1-2; 9 bases line up with TRBD1. Germline V gives CDR1 ENHRY, CDR2 SYGVKD. With 5 bases clipped from V and 4 bases from J, the junction kept 5 bases outside the gene matches. The CDR3 length is 14 residues. The CDR3 DNA is TGTGCCATCAGTCCGGGACAGGGAACCTATGGCTACACCTTC. Protein sequence: CAISPGQGTYGYTF.

The V call is TRBV28, the J call TRBJ2-5; TRBD1 matches 7 bases. The CDR3 has 15 amino acids. Trimming at V came to 6 bases and at J to 3 bases, leaving 10 bases not matched to a gene. The germline gives CDR1 MDHEN, CDR2 SYDVKM. CDR3 loop: CASSGRQGREETQYF. As DNA, the CDR3 is TGTGCCAGCAGCGGTCGACAGGGAAGGGAAGAGACCCAGTACTTC.

V and J are TRBV27 and TRBJ2-7, with TRBD1 as a possible D gene (5 bases). CDR3 length equals 14 residues. Germline CDR1 and CDR2: MNHEY and SMNVEV (reference sequence). Between the trimmed V and J ends, which lost 3 bases and 0 bases, there was a span of 9 bases. The CDR3 bases are TGTGCCAGCAGTTTCAGGACACACTCCTACGAGCAGTACTTC. Translating gives CASSFRTHSYEQYF.

V usage is TRBV13 and J usage is TRBJ2-7, with 8 bases lining up with TRBD2. V shed 3 bases and J 2 bases; nucleotides not matched to a gene: 0. From germline, CDR1 is PRHDT and CDR2 FYEKMQ (reference sequence). The CDR3 runs to 13 residues. The CDR3, as DNA: TGTGCCAGCAGCTTTAGCGGGACCTACGAGCAGTACTTC. This gives the protein CASSFSGTYEQYF.

This clone has a single count. The V and J genes are TRBV27 and TRBJ2-1; D might be TRBD1 (6 bases). Germline V gene data show CDR1 as MNHEY and CDR2 as SMNVEV (reference sequence). The CDR3 totals 13 residues. V lost 8 bases and J 2 bases, leaving 10 bases between the germline ends. The CDR3 DNA is TGTGCCAGCTGCAGGGGTGCCTACAATGAGCAGTTCTTC. Its translation is CASCRGAYNEQFF.

V gene TRBV6-5 combines with J gene TRBJ2-1; D is possibly TRBD2 (5 bases). CDR3 length: 14 amino acids. The V end was cut by 2 bases, the J end by 9 bases, with 14 bases between. Germline values: CDR1 MNHEY, CDR2 SVGAGI. In nucleotides, the CDR3 is TGTGCCAGCAGTTACGACGAGGGAACGGGTGAGCAGTTCTTC. This translates into CASSYDEGTGEQFF.